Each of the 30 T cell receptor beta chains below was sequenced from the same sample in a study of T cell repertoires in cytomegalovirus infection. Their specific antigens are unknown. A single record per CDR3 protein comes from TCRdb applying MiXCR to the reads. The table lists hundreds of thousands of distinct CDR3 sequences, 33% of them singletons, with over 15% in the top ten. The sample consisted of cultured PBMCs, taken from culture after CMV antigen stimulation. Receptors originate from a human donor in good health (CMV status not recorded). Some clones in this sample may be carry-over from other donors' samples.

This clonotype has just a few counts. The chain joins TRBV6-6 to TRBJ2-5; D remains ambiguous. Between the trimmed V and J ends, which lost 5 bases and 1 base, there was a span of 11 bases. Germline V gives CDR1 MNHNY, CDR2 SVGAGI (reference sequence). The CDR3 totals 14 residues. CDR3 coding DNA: TGTGCCAGCAGTCCCGCCCCATTCCAAGAGACCCAGTACTTC. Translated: CASSPAPFQETQYF.

CDR3 DNA sequence: TGTGCCAGCAGTTACCCGGGACAGGGGGCCTACGAGCAGTACTTC. Residues: CASSYPGQGAYEQYF. The chain employs TRBV6-2 or TRBV6-3 and TRBJ2-7; TRBD1 aligns across 11 bases. The germline V gene has CDR1 MNHEY and CDR2 SVGEGT. The CDR3 covers 15 residues. J was trimmed by 2 bases and V by 2 bases; bases with no gene match: 2.

The CDR3 coding sequence is TGTGCCAGCAGCGGGATGCTCTCCTACGAGCAGTACTTC. It translates to CASSGMLSYEQYF. The rearrangement links TRBV7-9 to TRBJ2-7; D remains ambiguous. Trimming took off 5 bases at V and 0 bases at J, with 8 bases between the two ends. This CDR3 region has 13 residues. From germline, CDR1 is SEHNR and CDR2 FQNEAQ (reference sequence).

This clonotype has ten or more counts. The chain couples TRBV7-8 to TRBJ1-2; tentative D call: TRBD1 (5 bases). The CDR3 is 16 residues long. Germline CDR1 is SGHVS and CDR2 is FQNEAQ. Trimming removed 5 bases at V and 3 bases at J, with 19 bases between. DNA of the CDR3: TGTGCCAGCAGCATAGGGACGAGAGCGCGGTACTATGGCTACACCTTC. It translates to CASSIGTRARYYGYTF.

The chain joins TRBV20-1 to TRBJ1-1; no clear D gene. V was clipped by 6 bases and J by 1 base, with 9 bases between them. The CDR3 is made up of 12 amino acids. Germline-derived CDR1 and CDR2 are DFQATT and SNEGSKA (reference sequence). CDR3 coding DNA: TGCAGTGCACCCAGAGAGAACACTGAAGCTTTCTTT. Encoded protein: CSAPRENTEAFF.

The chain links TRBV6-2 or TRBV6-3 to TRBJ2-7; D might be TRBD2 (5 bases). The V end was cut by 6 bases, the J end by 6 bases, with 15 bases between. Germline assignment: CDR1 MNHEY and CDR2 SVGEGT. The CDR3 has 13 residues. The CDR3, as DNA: TGTGCCAGCAGCCGAAGGACTGGTCGCGAGCAGTACTTC. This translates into CASSRRTGREQYF.

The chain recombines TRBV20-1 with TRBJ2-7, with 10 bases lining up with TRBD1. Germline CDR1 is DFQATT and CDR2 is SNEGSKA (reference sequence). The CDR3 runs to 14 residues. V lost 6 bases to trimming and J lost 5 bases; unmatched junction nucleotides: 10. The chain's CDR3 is CSAWTGGFINEQYF. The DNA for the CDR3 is TGCAGTGCGTGGACAGGGGGTTTTATCAACGAGCAGTACTTC.

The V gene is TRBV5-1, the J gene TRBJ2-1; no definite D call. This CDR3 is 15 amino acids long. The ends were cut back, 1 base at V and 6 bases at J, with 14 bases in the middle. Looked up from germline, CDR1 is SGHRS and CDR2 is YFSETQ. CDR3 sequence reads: CASSLLAERSNEQFF. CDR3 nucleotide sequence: TGCGCCAGCAGCTTGTTAGCAGAACGATCCAATGAGCAGTTCTTC. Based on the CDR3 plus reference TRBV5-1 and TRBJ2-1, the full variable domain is KAGVTQTPRYLIKTRGQQVTLSCSPISGHRSVSWYQQTPGQGLQFLFEYFSETQRNKGNFPGRFSGRQFSNSRSEMNVSTLELGDSALYLCASSLLAERSNEQFFGPGTRLTVL.

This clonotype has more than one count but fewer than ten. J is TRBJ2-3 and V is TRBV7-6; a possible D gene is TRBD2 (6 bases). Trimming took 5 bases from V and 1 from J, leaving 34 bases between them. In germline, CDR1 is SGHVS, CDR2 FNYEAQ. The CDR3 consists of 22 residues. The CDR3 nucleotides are TGTGCCAGCAGCGCCCCCCCCGGTTGGCTCGCCTTCCGAACGGGGGGCACAGATACGCAGTATTTT. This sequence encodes CASSAPPGWLAFRTGGTDTQYF. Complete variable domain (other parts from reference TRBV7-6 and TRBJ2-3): GAGVSQSPRYKVTKRGQDVALRCDPISGHVSLYWYRQALGQGPEFLTYFNYEAQQDKSGLPNDRFSAERPEGSISTLTIQRTEQRDSAMYRCASSAPPGWLAFRTGGTDTQYFGPGTRLTVL.

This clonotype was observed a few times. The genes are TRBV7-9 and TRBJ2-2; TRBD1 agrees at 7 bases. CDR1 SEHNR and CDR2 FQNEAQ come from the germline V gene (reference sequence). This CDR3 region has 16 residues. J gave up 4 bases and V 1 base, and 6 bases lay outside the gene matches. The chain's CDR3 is CASSLVETGSTGELFF. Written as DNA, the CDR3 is TGTGCCAGCAGCTTAGTTGAGACAGGGAGCACCGGGGAGCTGTTTTTT.

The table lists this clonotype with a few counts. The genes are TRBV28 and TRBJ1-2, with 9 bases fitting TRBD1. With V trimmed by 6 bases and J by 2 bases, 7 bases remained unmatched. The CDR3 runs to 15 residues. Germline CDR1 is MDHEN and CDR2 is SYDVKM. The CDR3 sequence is CASSKLDRGNYGYTF. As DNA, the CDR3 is TGTGCCAGCAGCAAGCTGGACAGGGGCAACTATGGCTACACCTTC.

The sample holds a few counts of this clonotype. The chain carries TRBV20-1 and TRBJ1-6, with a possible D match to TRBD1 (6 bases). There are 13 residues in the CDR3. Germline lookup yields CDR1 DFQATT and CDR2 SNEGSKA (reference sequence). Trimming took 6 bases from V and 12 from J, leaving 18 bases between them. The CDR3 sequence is CSAWVRGIGPLHF. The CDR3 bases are TGCAGTGCATGGGTCAGGGGAATCGGACCCCTCCACTTT.

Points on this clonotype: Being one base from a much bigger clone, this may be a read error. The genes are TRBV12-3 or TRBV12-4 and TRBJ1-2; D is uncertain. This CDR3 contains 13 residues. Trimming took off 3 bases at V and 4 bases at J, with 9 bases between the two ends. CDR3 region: CASSFTAIYGYTF. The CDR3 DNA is TGTGCCAGCAGTTTTACAGCTATCTATGGCTACACCTTC.

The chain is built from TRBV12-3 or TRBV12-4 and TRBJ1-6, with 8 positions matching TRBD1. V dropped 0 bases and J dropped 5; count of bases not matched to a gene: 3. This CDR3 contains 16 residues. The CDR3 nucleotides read TGTGCCAGCAGTTTAGCCGGGACAGGAGATAATTCACCCCTCCACTTT. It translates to CASSLAGTGDNSPLHF.

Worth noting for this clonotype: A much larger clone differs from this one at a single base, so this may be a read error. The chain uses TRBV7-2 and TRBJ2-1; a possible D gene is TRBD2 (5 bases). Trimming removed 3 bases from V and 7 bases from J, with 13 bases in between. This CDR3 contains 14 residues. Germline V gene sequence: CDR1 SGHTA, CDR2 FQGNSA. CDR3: CASSFQSRRNEQFF. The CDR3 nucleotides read TGTGCCAGCAGCTTCCAGTCTAGGAGGAATGAGCAGTTCTTC.

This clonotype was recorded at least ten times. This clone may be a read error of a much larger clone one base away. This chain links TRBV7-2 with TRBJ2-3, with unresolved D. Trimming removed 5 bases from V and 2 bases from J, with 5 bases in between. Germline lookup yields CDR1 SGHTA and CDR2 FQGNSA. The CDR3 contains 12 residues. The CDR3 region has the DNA TGTGCCAGCAGCGTAGACACAGATACGCAGTATTTT. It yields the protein CASSVDTDTQYF.

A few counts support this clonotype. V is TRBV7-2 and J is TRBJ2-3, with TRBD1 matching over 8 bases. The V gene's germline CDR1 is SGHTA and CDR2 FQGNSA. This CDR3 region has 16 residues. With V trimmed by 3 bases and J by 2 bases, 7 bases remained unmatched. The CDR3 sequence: CASSFRTGTHTDTQYF. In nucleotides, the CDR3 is TGTGCCAGCAGCTTCCGGACAGGGACCCACACAGATACGCAGTATTTT.

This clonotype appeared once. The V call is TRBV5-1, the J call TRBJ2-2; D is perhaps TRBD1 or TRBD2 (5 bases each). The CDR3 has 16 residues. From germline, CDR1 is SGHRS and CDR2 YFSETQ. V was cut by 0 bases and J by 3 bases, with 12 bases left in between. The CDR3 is CASSLVWGRDTGELFF. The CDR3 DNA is TGCGCCAGCAGCTTGGTCTGGGGACGGGACACCGGGGAGCTGTTTTTT.

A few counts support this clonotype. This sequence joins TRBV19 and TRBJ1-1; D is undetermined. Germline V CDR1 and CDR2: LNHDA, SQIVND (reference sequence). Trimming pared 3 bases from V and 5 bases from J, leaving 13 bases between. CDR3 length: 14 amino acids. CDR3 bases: TGTGCCAGTAGTATCCAGCTAACGGGGACTGAAGCTTTCTTT. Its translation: CASSIQLTGTEAFF. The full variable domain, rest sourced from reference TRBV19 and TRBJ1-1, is DGGITQSPKYLFRKEGQNVTLSCEQNLNHDAMYWYRQDPGQGLRLIYYSQIVNDFQKGDIAEGYSVSREKKESFPLTVTSAQKNPTAFYLCASSIQLTGTEAFFGQGTRLTVV.

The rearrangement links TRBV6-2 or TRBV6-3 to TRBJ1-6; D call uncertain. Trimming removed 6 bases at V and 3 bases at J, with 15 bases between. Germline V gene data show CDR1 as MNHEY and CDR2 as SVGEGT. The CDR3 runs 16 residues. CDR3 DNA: TGTGCCAGCAGACTCCTCGGACTGGGCTATAATTCACCCCTCCACTTT. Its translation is CASRLLGLGYNSPLHF.

The CDR3 nucleotides read TGTGCCAGCGTCCGACTAGCGGGCCCCCTGACGGATGAGCAGTTCTTC. Its translation: CASVRLAGPLTDEQFF. The chain joins TRBV7-9 to TRBJ2-1, with TRBD2 identical over 10 bases. The CDR3 loop spans 16 amino acids. From germline, CDR1 is SEHNR and CDR2 FQNEAQ (reference sequence). Unmatched junction bases numbered 15, after V lost 8 bases and J lost 8 bases.

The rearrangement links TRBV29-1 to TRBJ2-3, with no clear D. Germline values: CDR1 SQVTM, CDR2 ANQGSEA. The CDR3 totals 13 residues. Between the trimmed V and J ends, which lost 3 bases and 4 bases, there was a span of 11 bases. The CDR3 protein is CSVDYSPPDTQYF. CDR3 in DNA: TGCAGCGTTGATTACTCTCCCCCAGATACGCAGTATTTT.

The CDR3 is CSASQGYYEQYF. The CDR3 nucleotides are TGCAGTGCGTCACAGGGGTACTACGAGCAGTACTTC. This chain joins TRBV20-1 and TRBJ2-7; 7 nucleotides align to TRBD1. CDR3 length: 12 residues. With V trimmed by 6 bases and J by 3 bases, 5 bases remained unmatched. Germline lookup yields CDR1 DFQATT and CDR2 SNEGSKA (reference sequence).

This chain's CDR3 is CASSGWTATNYNEQFF. CDR3 nucleotide sequence: TGTGCCAGTAGTGGATGGACAGCTACAAACTACAATGAGCAGTTCTTC. The J gene is TRBJ2-1, the V gene TRBV19; D possibly corresponds to TRBD1 (6 bases). The CDR3 length is 16 residues. V dropped 5 bases and J dropped 3 bases, with 17 bases sitting between them. The germline CDR1 and CDR2 sequences are LNHDA and SQIVND (reference sequence).

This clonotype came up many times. The CDR3 bases are TGTGCCAGCAGCCCCCTTGGACGGGCGGAAGCTTTCTTT. Its protein product is CASSPLGRAEAFF. The J gene is TRBJ1-1, the V gene TRBV7-2; D remains unclear. Looked up from germline, CDR1 is SGHTA and CDR2 is FQGNSA. V shed 5 bases and J shed 8 bases, with 15 bases lying between them. This CDR3 has 13 residues.

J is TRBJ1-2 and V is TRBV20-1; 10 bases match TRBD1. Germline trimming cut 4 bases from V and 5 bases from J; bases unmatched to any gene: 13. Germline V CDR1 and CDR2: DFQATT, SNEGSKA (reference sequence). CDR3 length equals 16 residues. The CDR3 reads CSAIIPRGTGDYGYTF. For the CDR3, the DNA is TGCAGTGCTATCATTCCCCGCGGGACAGGGGATTATGGCTACACCTTC.

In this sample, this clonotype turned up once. The CDR3 sequence is CASKGTGTETQYF. The CDR3 coding sequence is TGTGCCAGCAAGGGGACAGGGACAGAGACCCAGTACTTC. This rearrangement joins TRBV6-1 to TRBJ2-5; 9 bases fit TRBD1. There are 13 residues in the CDR3. Germline CDR1 and CDR2: MNHNS and SASEGT. The trim removed 7 bases at V and 4 bases at J, leaving 4 bases unmatched.

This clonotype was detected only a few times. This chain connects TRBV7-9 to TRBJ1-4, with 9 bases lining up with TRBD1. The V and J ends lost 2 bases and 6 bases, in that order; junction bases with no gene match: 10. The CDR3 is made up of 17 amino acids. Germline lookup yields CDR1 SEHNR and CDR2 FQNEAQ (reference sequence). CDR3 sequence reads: CASSLLRTGVVDEKLFF. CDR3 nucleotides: TGTGCCAGCAGCTTATTGCGGACAGGGGTTGTGGATGAAAAACTGTTTTTT.

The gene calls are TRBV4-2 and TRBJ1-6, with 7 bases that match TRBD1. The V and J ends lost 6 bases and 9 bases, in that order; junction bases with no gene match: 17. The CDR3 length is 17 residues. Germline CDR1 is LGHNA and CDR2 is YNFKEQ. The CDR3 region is CASRISGGGDDGSPLHF. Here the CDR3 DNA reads TGTGCCAGCAGAATCTCAGGGGGAGGGGACGACGGTTCACCCCTCCACTTT.

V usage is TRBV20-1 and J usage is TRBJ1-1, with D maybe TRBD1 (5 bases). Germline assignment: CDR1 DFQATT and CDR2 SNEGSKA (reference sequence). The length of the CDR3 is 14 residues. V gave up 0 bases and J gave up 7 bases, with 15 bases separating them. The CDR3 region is CSAREGTGNVEAFF. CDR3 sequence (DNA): TGCAGTGCTAGAGAGGGGACCGGGAACGTTGAAGCTTTCTTT.